A single sample gave rise to the 22 T cell receptor beta chains below, sequenced in a study of shared T cell receptors in the human thymus. Measured with immunoSEQ multiplex PCR; TCRdb has only the in-frame clones, and not every one. The sample comprises hundreds of thousands of clones, more than 70% of which are singletons, and roughly 0.0089% rests with the top ten. In addition, the sample was reused for a study of human thymus T cells.

The sample was thymocytes. The receptors were gathered from a boy under three years old with a congenital heart defect.

The CDR3 sequence is CASSQEIERTHYEQYF. In DNA form, the CDR3 reads TGCGCCAGCAGCCAAGAAATAGAAAGGACTCACTACGAGCAGTACTTC. This chain uses TRBV4-1 with TRBJ2-7; possibly TRBD2 for D (5 bases). The V end lost 0 bases, the J end lost 3 bases, and 15 bases lay between the germline ends. This CDR3 comprises 16 residues. The germline CDR1 and CDR2 sequences are MGHRA and YSYEKL.

The gene calls are TRBV19 and TRBJ2-7; TRBD1 matches 9 bases. Germline V gene sequence: CDR1 LNHDA, CDR2 SQIVND (reference sequence). The J segment lost 0 bases and the V segment lost 4 bases, leaving 4 bases of the junction unmatched. The CDR3 consists of 15 residues. Here the CDR3 reads CASSKPGQGSYEQYF. The CDR3 DNA is TGTGCCAGTAGTAAGCCGGGACAGGGCTCCTACGAGCAGTACTTC.

V gene TRBV4-2 combines with J gene TRBJ2-3; 7 nucleotides match TRBD2. CDR3 length equals 18 residues. The germline V gene has CDR1 LGHNA and CDR2 YNFKEQ. J lost 4 bases, V lost 3 bases, and 16 bases had no gene match. CDR3 nucleotides: TGTGCCAGCAGCCAGGCCCCCCGGACTAGGGGCAGCCCAGATACGCAGTATTTT. Translation: CASSQAPRTRGSPDTQYF.

The genes are TRBV5-6 and TRBJ2-5, with 9 bases aligning to TRBD1. V was pared by 4 bases and J by 6 bases, with 7 bases of the junction left unmatched. CDR1 SGHDT and CDR2 YYEEEE come from the germline V gene. The CDR3 contains 14 residues. The CDR3 bases are TGTGCCAGCAGCGTACAGGGGGCAAGGAAGACCCAGTACTTC. Its translation is CASSVQGARKTQYF. Variable domain in full (rest from reference TRBV5-6 and TRBJ2-5): DAGVTQSPTHLIKTRGQQVTLRCSPKSGHDTVSWYQQALGQGPQFIFQYYEEEERQRGNFPDRFSGHQFPNYSSELNVNALLLGDSALYLCASSVQGARKTQYFGPGTRLLVL.

The CDR3 nucleotides read TGTGCCAGCAGCTTGCGGGGGATCTCCTACGAGCAGTACTTC. Its protein is CASSLRGISYEQYF. The rearrangement links TRBV5-4 to TRBJ2-7; D possibly corresponds to TRBD2 (6 bases). Germline values: CDR1 SGHNT, CDR2 YYREEE (reference sequence). The CDR3 is 14 amino acids. V lost 1 base and J lost 0, with 8 bases in between.

The genes are TRBV5-1 and TRBJ1-1; D is uncertain. The germline gives CDR1 SGHRS, CDR2 YFSETQ. V dropped 4 bases and J dropped 4 bases, with 14 bases sitting between them. This CDR3 has 14 residues. The CDR3 loop is CASSAHRSGTEAFF. The CDR3 coding sequence is TGCGCCAGCAGCGCACATCGCTCAGGCACTGAAGCTTTCTTT.

The J gene is TRBJ1-1, the V gene TRBV14, with TRBD1 identical over 10 bases. V lost 2 bases to trimming and J lost 3 bases; unmatched junction nucleotides: 12. There are 18 residues in the CDR3. Looked up from germline, CDR1 is SGHDN and CDR2 is FVKESK. The CDR3 loop reads CASSQKPGTGEGDTEAFF. CDR3 coding DNA: TGTGCCAGCAGCCAAAAACCCGGGACAGGGGAAGGCGACACTGAAGCTTTCTTT. The whole variable domain, filled in from reference TRBV14 and TRBJ1-1, reads EAGVTQFPSHSVIEKGQTVTLRCDPISGHDNLYWYRRVMGKEIKFLLHFVKESKQDESGMPNNRFLAERTGGTYSTLKVQPAELEDSGVYFCASSQKPGTGEGDTEAFFGQGTRLTVV.

The CDR3 sequence: CTSSQPCGNKGETQYF. CDR3 in DNA: TGCACCAGCAGCCAACCCTGCGGGAACAAGGGAGAGACCCAGTACTTC. The chain couples TRBV1 to TRBJ2-5; the D segment call TRBD2 is taken from the table without a DNA check. TRBV1 is listed as a pseudogene. The CDR3 length is 16 residues.

The chain is built from TRBV7-2 and TRBJ2-7; 9 nucleotides match TRBD2. The J segment lost 5 bases and the V segment lost 1 base, leaving 6 bases of the junction unmatched. Germline assignment: CDR1 SGHTA and CDR2 FQGNSA. The CDR3 length is 15 residues. The CDR3 sequence: CASSLGLSGSNEQYF. As DNA, the CDR3 is TGTGCCAGCAGCTTAGGTCTTAGCGGGAGCAACGAGCAGTACTTC.

This chain connects TRBV9 to TRBJ2-3; 8 nucleotides align to TRBD2. The CDR3 is 19 residues long. From germline, CDR1 is SGDLS and CDR2 YYNGEE. With V trimmed by 3 bases and J by 1 base, 16 bases remained unmatched. CDR3: CASSAEAGVYPLGTDTQYF. DNA for the CDR3: TGTGCCAGCAGCGCCGAAGCGGGGGTGTATCCGCTTGGCACAGATACGCAGTATTTT.

The chain has TRBV6-5 and TRBJ2-5, with D maybe TRBD1 (6 bases). The CDR3 is 14 residues long. V was shortened by 2 bases and J by 4 bases, with 11 bases between the two germline ends. Germline CDR1 is MNHEY and CDR2 is SVGAGI. In DNA form, the CDR3 reads TGTGCCAGCAGTTACCAGGGGTGGGGAGAGACCCAGTACTTC. This sequence encodes CASSYQGWGETQYF.

CDR3: CASSDLAGGNEQFF. DNA of the CDR3: TGTGCCAGCAGTGATTTGGCAGGGGGGAATGAGCAGTTCTTC. The V and J genes are TRBV25-1 and TRBJ2-1, with D maybe TRBD1 (7 bases). CDR3 length: 14 residues. The germline V gene has CDR1 MGHDK and CDR2 SYGVNS. V gave up 3 bases and J gave up 7 bases, with 13 bases separating them.

The CDR3 is CASSEQTVYNSPLHF. For the CDR3, the DNA is TGTGCCAGCAGTGAACAGACAGTCTATAATTCACCCCTCCACTTT. The V gene is TRBV2, the J gene TRBJ1-6; D is possibly TRBD1 (5 bases). The germline V gene encodes CDR1 SNHLY and CDR2 FYNNEI. Trimming removed 2 bases from V and 3 bases from J, with 8 bases in between. The CDR3 sequence is 15 residues long.

The chain is built from TRBV4-2 and TRBJ2-6, with 7 positions matching TRBD2. J lost 0 bases, V lost 4 bases, and 6 bases had no gene match. CDR1 is LGHNA and CDR2 is YNFKEQ in the germline V gene. CDR3 length: 17 amino acids. For the CDR3, the DNA is TGTGCCAGCAGCCCGAGGCGGGGGAGCTCTGGGGCCAACGTCCTGACTTTC. Translating gives CASSPRRGSSGANVLTF.

CDR3 nucleotides: TGCAGCGTTGAACCCGAGGGCGAGCAGTACTTC. Protein: CSVEPEGEQYF. The gene calls are TRBV29-1 and TRBJ2-7, with a weak D call TRBD2 (5 bases). V lost 2 bases and J 6 bases, leaving 8 bases between the germline ends. The CDR3 has 11 residues. Per germline, CDR1 SQVTM and CDR2 ANQGSEA.

The chain carries TRBV19 and TRBJ2-6; 7 bases are a match to TRBD1. The ends lost 5 bases at V and 2 bases at J; junction bases unmatched: 9. The CDR3 has 17 amino acids. The germline V gene has CDR1 LNHDA and CDR2 SQIVND (reference sequence). Here the CDR3 DNA reads TGTGCCAGTAGTTCCCGGGACAGAGGGCCTGGGGCCAACGTCCTGACTTTC. Its translation: CASSSRDRGPGANVLTF.

The chain uses TRBV2 and TRBJ2-1, with a possible D match to TRBD1 (7 bases). Germline V gene data show CDR1 as SNHLY and CDR2 as FYNNEI. This CDR3 spans 15 amino acids. V was shortened by 9 bases and J by 3 bases, with 18 bases between the two germline ends. CDR3 loop: CARAQNRGGYNEQFF. CDR3 nucleotides: TGTGCCAGGGCCCAAAACAGGGGAGGCTACAATGAGCAGTTCTTC.

This rearrangement joins TRBV2 to TRBJ2-3, with D possibly being TRBD1 (6 bases). Germline loops: CDR1 SNHLY, CDR2 FYNNEI. The V end was cut by 8 bases, the J end by 2 bases, with 14 bases between. The CDR3 consists of 14 residues. The CDR3: CASWNRDLTDTQYF. CDR3 nucleotide sequence: TGTGCCAGCTGGAACAGGGACCTCACAGATACGCAGTATTTT.

This chain connects TRBV1 to TRBJ2-7; the table's D call, TRBD2, has no DNA check behind it. TRBV1 is shown as a pseudogene. CDR3 size: 17 residues. The CDR3 reads CTSSQEGGLAGGHEQYF. The DNA for the CDR3 is TGCACCAGCAGCCAAGAAGGAGGACTAGCGGGGGGCCACGAGCAGTACTTC.

The V and J genes are TRBV27 and TRBJ2-1; TRBD1 aligns across 7 bases. This CDR3 has 14 residues. Germline V gives CDR1 MNHEY, CDR2 SMNVEV (reference sequence). V gave up 4 bases and J gave up 6 bases; unmatched junction bases: 6. In nucleotides, the CDR3 is TGTGCCAGCAGTTCCCGGGACAGTATCAATGAGCAGTTCTTC. Its protein is CASSSRDSINEQFF.

A word on this clone: Its ends do not fully match the called genes, so a read error is possible. The rearrangement uses TRBV28 and TRBJ2-7; 7 bases fit TRBD2. The germline CDR1 and CDR2 sequences are MDHEN and SYDVKM. This CDR3 is built from 14 residues. The DNA for the CDR3 is TGTGCCAGCAATGGGAAGCGGGGTTCCTCCCGCAGGGAGTTC. It specifies CASNGKRGSSRREF. Combining the CDR3 with reference TRBV28 and TRBJ2-7 gives the whole variable domain DVKVTQSSRYLVKRTGEKVFLECVQDMDHENMFWYRQDPGLGLRLIYFSYDVKMKEKGDIPEGYSVSREKKERFSLILESASTNQTSMYLCASNGKRGSSRREFGPGTRLTVT.

This chain uses TRBV2 with TRBJ2-3, with 10 positions matching TRBD2. The germline CDR1 and CDR2 sequences are SNHLY and FYNNEI. The CDR3 loop spans 16 amino acids. The V segment lost 3 bases and the J segment 6 bases; nucleotides outside the gene matches: 9. The CDR3 region is CASSDGLAGARDTQYF. In DNA, the CDR3 is TGTGCCAGCAGTGATGGGCTAGCGGGGGCCCGGGATACGCAGTATTTT.